This T cell receptor beta chain was observed in a study of T cell responses to AZD1222 COVID-19 vaccine. Sequencing used immunoSEQ multiplex PCR; TCRdb keeps in-frame clones, though not all of them. This table has around 92,000 clones, approximately 91% appearing once. In germline, CDR1 is SEHNR, CDR2 FQNEAQ (reference sequence). Trimming stripped 3 bases from V and 4 bases from J, with 10 bases between. The CDR3 has 15 amino acids. The material was peripheral blood, obtained on day 0 of AZD1222 vaccination. The chain couples TRBV7-9 to TRBJ2-6; tentative D call: TRBD1 (6 bases). This clonotype originated in an adult in good health. As DNA, the CDR3 is TGTGCCAGCAGCTTGCTAGGACAGGGGGCCAACGTCCTGACTTTC. Amino acids: CASSLLGQGANVLTF.